This entry features one TCR beta chain sequence. Its antigen is unknown. 60 Vbeta and 13 Jbeta primers were used in PCR. This table comes from immunoSEQ multiplex PCR, and its TCRdb copy is limited to in-frame clones, with some not included. The data contain some 130,000 clones, about 80% of them seen just once; the ten biggest clones take up around 6.3%. This entry is derived from a study of cytomegalovirus exposure and HLA in healthy donors. Study-level background: As released early, the data held 85 million to 95 million unique TCRs from HLA-typed donors.

Study results and limitations: One later analysis reportedly identified an Asian-associated ancestry cluster that showed fewer N-insertions than the approximately 710-donor mean. In the analysis, some V segments, TRBV6-2 and TRBV6-3 included, were excluded as indistinguishable. Productive status was seen about 87% or about 30% of the time for most TCR beta V segments in an earlier analysis.

The CDR3 consists of 14 residues. The germline gives CDR1 WSHSY, CDR2 SAAADI. The V end lost 2 bases, the J end lost 6 bases, and 10 bases lay between the germline ends. The rearrangement joins TRBV10-2 to TRBJ2-2, with D possibly being TRBD2 (6 bases). Material for sequencing was PBMCs. The sequence came from a man aged 35 to 55 in good health and CMV-seropositive. CDR3 loop: CASSEAREAGELFF. In DNA form, the CDR3 reads TGCGCCAGCAGTGAGGCCAGGGAGGCCGGGGAGCTGTTTTTT.